This record looks at one T cell receptor (beta chain) sequence and its context. The antigen is unknown. The sample belongs to a study of CD8+CD57+ T cells in acquired aplastic anemia. Study-wide context: The mean DNA yield obtained from sorted CD4+ and CD8+ cells came to 3.2 ug. Overall study results and limits: Common to patients and controls were roughly 30 CD8+ CDR3 sequences. Statistical testing detected no significant gap in CD8+ Simpson's diversity between patients and controls.

Trimming took off 2 bases at V and 3 bases at J, with 12 bases between the two ends. Germline assignment: CDR1 ENHRY and CDR2 SYGVKD. The CDR3 contains 15 residues. Genomic DNA acted as the template from which TCR beta VDJ combination and CDR3 sequence profiling were carried out. TCRdb fed the reads into MiXCR, producing one record per CDR3 protein. This sample has 250,000 to 350,000 distinct CDR3 sequences, with 56% found just once. This clonotype was sampled from a human donor with severe aplastic anemia or a healthy control (not recorded which). This chain links TRBV10-3 with TRBJ2-3; D gene unclear. Sequenced sample: sorted CD4+, CD8+, or CD8+CD57+ T cells (not recorded which) from PBMCs. As DNA, the CDR3 is TGTGCCATCAGTGAGAGGGTACAACAAACAGATACGCAGTATTTT. Translation: CAISERVQQTDTQYF.